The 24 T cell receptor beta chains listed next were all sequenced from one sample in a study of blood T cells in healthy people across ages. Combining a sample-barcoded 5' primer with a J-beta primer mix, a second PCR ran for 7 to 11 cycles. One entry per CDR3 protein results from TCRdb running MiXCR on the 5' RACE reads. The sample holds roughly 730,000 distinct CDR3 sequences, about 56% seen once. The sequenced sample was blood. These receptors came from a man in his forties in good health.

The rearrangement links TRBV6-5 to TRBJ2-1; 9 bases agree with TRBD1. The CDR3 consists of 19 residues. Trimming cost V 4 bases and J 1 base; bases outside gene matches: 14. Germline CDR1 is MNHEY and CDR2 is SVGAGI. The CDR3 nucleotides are TGTGCCAGCAGTTCCCCCTCCCTGACCGGGACAGGGTCCTACAATGAGCAGTTCTTC. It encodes CASSSPSLTGTGSYNEQFF.

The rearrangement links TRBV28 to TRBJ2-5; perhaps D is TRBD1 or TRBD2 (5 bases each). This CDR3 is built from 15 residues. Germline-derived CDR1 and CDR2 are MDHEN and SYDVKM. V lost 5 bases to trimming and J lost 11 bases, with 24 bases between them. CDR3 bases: TGTGCCAGCAGTCCGGGACGGCTCACCTACAATGAGCAGTACTTC. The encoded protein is CASSPGRLTYNEQYF. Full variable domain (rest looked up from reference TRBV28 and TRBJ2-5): DVKVTQSSRYLVKRTGEKVFLECVQDMDHENMFWYRQDPGLGLRLIYFSYDVKMKEKGDIPEGYSVSREKKERFSLILESASTNQTSMYLCASSPGRLTYNEQYFGPGTRLLVL.

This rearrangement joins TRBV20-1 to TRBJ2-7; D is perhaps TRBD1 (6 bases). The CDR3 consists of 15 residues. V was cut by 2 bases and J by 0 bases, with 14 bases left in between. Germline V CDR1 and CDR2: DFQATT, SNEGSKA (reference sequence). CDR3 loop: CSARIRGWSSYEQYF. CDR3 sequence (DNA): TGCAGTGCTAGAATCAGGGGCTGGAGCTCCTACGAGCAGTACTTC.

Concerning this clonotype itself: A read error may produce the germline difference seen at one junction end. In nucleotides, the CDR3 is TGTGCCAGCACGGGAGGCTCCAACGAGCAGTACTTC. This sequence encodes CASTGGSNEQYF. The genes are TRBV13 and TRBJ2-7; 7 bases align to TRBD2. The CDR3 spans 12 residues. CDR1 is PRHDT and CDR2 is FYEKMQ in the germline V gene (reference sequence). The full variable domain, in which reference TRBV13 and TRBJ2-7 provide the parts outside the CDR3, is AAGVIQSPRHLIKEKRETATLKCYPIPRHDTVYWYQQGPGQDPQFLISFYEKMQSDKGSIPDRFSAQQFSDYHSELNMSSLELGDSALYFCASTGGSNEQYFGPGTRLTVT.

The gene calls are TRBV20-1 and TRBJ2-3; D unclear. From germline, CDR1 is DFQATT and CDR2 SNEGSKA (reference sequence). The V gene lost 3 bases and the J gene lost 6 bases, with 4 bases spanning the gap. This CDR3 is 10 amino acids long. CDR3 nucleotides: TGCAGTGCTAGTCCCGATACGCAGTATTTT. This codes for CSASPDTQYF.

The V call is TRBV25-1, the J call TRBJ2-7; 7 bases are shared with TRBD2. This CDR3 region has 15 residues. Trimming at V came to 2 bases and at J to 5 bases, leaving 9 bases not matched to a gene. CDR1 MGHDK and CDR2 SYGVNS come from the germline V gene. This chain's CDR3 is CASSETRTSLHEQYF. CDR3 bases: TGTGCCAGCAGTGAAACCCGGACTAGTCTGCACGAGCAGTACTTC.

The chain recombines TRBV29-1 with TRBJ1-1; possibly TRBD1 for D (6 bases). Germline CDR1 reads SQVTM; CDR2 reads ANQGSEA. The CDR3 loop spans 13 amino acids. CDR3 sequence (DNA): TGCAGTGCTAGTCGGACAGCGAACACTGAAGCTTTCTTT. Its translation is CSASRTANTEAFF.

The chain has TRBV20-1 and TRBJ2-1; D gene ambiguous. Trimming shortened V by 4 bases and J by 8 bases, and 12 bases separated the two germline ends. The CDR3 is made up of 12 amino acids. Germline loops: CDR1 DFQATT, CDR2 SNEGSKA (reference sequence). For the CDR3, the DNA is TGCAGTGCTATCCCTCGATTTGATGAGCAGTTCTTC. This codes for CSAIPRFDEQFF.

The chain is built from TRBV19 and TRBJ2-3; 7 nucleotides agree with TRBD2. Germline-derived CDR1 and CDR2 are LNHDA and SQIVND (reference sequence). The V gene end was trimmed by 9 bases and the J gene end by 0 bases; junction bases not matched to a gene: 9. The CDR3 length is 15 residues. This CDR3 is CASHAGAGSTDTQYF. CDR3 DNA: TGTGCCAGCCACGCGGGAGCGGGGAGCACAGATACGCAGTATTTT. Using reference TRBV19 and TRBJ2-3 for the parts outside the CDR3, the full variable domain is DGGITQSPKYLFRKEGQNVTLSCEQNLNHDAMYWYRQDPGQGLRLIYYSQIVNDFQKGDIAEGYSVSREKKESFPLTVTSAQKNPTAFYLCASHAGAGSTDTQYFGPGTRLTVL.

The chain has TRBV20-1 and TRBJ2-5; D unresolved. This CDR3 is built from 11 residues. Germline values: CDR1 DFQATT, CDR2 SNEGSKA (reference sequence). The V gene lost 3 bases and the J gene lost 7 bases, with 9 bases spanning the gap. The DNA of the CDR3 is TGCAGTGCTAGTCTGATAGCGACCCAGTACTTC. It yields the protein CSASLIATQYF.

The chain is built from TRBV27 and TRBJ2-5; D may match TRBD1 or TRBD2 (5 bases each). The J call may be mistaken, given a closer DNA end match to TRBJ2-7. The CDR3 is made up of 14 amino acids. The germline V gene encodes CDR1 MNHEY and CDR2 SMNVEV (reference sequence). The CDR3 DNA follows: TGTGCCAGCAGCCCGCCGGGACGGCAATACGAGCAGTACTTC. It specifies CASSPPGRQYEQYF.

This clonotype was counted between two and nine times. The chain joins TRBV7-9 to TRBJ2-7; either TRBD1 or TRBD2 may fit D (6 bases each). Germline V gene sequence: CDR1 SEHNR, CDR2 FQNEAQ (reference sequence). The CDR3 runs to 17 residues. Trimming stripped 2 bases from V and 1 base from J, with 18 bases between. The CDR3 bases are TGTGCCAGCAGCTTACACCCTCAAGGGGGGCGATCCTACGAGCAGTACTTC. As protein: CASSLHPQGGRSYEQYF. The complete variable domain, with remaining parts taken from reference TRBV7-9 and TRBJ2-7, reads DTGVSQNPRHKITKRGQNVTFRCDPISEHNRLYWYRQTLGQGPEFLTYFQNEAQLEKSRLLSDRFSAERPKGSFSTLEIQRTEQGDSAMYLCASSLHPQGGRSYEQYFGPGTRLTVT.

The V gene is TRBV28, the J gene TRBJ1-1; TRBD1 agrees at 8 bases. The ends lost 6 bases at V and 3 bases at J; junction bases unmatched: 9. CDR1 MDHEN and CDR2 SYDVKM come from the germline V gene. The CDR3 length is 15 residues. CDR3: CASRTRDRRYTEAFF. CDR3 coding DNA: TGTGCCAGCAGGACAAGGGACAGGAGATACACTGAAGCTTTCTTT. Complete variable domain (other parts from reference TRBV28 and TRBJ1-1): DVKVTQSSRYLVKRTGEKVFLECVQDMDHENMFWYRQDPGLGLRLIYFSYDVKMKEKGDIPEGYSVSREKKERFSLILESASTNQTSMYLCASRTRDRRYTEAFFGQGTRLTVV.

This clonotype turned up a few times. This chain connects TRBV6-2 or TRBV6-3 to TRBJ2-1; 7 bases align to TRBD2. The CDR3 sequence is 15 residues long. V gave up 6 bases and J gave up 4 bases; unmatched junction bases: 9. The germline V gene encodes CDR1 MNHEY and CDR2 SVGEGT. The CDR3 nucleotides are TGTGCCAGCAGCTCGTCCGGGACTAATTACAATGAGCAGTTCTTC. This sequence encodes CASSSSGTNYNEQFF.

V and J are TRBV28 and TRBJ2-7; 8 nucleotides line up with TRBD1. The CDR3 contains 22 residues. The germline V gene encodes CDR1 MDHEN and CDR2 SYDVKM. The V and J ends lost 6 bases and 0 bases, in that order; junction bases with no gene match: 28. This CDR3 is CASRKKTGVGVGRAELSYEQYF. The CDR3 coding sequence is TGTGCCAGCAGGAAGAAGACAGGGGTTGGAGTTGGCCGTGCCGAACTCTCCTACGAGCAGTACTTC.

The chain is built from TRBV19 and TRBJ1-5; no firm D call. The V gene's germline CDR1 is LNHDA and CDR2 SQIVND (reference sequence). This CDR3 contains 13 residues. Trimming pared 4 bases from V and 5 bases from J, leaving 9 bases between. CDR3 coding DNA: TGTGCCAGTAGTACCAGACGGGATCAGCCCCAGCATTTT. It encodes CASSTRRDQPQHF.

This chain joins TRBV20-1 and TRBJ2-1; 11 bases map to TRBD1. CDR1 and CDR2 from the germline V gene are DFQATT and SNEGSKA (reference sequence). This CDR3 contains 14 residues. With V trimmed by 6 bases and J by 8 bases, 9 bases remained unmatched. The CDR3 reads CSARDRGAQYEQFF. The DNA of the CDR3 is TGCAGTGCGAGGGACAGGGGGGCTCAATATGAGCAGTTCTTC.

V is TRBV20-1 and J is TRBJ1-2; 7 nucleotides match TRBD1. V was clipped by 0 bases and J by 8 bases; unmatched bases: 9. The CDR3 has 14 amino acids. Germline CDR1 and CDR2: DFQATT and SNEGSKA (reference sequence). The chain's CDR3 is CSARDFSLQGGYTF. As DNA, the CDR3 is TGCAGTGCTAGAGATTTCTCCTTACAGGGGGGCTACACCTTC.

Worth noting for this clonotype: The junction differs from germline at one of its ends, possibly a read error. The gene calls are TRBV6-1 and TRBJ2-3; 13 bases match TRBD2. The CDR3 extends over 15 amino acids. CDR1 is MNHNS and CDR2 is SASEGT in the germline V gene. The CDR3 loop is CASREHGLAGVTQYF. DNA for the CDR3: TGTGCCAGCCGTGAACACGGACTAGCGGGAGTCACGCAGTATTTT.

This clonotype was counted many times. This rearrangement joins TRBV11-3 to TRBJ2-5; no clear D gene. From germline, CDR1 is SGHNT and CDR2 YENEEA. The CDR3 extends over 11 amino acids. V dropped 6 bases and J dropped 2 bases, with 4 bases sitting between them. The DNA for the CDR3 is TGTGCCAGCAGTTGGCAAGAGACCCAGTACTTC. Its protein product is CASSWQETQYF.

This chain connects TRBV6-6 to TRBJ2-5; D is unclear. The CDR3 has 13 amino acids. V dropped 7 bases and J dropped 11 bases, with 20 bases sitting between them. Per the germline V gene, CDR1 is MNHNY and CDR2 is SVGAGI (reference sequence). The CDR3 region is CASNALLSHNQYF. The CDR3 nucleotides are TGTGCCAGCAACGCCCTTCTGAGTCACAATCAGTACTTC.

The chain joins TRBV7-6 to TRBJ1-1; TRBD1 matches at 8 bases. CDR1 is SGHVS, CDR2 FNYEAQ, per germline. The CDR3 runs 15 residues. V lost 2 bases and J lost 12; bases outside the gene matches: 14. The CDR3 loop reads CASSLKDGQGSTTFF. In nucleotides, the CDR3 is TGTGCCAGCAGCTTAAAAGACGGACAGGGTTCGACGACTTTCTTT.

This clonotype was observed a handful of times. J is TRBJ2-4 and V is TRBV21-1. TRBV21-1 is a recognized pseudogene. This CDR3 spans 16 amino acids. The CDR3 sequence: CATLLAAGIAKNIQYF. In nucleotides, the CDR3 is TGTGCCACCTTGTTGGCGGCGGGGATAGCCAAAAACATTCAGTACTTC.

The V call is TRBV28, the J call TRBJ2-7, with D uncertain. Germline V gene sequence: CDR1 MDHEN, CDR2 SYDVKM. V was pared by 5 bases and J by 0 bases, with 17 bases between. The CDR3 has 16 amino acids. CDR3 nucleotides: TGTGCCAGCAGTCCCCCGGGCGAAGTGAGCTCCTACGAGCAGTACTTC. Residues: CASSPPGEVSSYEQYF. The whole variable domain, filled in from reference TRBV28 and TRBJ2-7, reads DVKVTQSSRYLVKRTGEKVFLECVQDMDHENMFWYRQDPGLGLRLIYFSYDVKMKEKGDIPEGYSVSREKKERFSLILESASTNQTSMYLCASSPPGEVSSYEQYFGPGTRLTVT.